These 26 T cell receptor beta chains came from one sample sequenced in a study of shared clonotypes between healthy human individuals. The repertoire was sequenced with immunoSEQ multiplex PCR; TCRdb's copy has only in-frame clones and lacks some. Of a few million clones listed, just over 90% were seen once; the top ten hold about 0.13%. Sequencing was done on a sample of naive CD4+ T cells sorted from blood. Subset given: CD45RA+ positively selected. These receptors were collected from a man in his late teens or twenties in good health.

V gene TRBV19 combines with J gene TRBJ2-1, with TRBD2 matching over 9 bases. Germline CDR1 and CDR2: LNHDA and SQIVND (reference sequence). The CDR3 has 16 amino acids. Germline trimming cut 5 bases from V and 7 bases from J; bases unmatched to any gene: 12. Written as DNA, the CDR3 is TGTGCCAGTAGTTTCCAAGCGGGAGGCCCTCGGAATGAGCAGTTCTTC. Amino acid sequence: CASSFQAGGPRNEQFF.

The chain has TRBV5-4 and TRBJ2-6; D is possibly TRBD1 (5 bases). The V gene lost 0 bases and the J gene lost 7 bases, with 8 bases spanning the gap. Germline V gene lookup returns CDR1 SGHNT and CDR2 YYREEE (reference sequence). The CDR3 totals 14 residues. Here the CDR3 DNA reads TGTGCCAGCAGCTTGGGACAGAAAGCCAACGTCCTGACTTTC. Residues: CASSLGQKANVLTF. The full variable domain, in which reference TRBV5-4 and TRBJ2-6 provide the parts outside the CDR3, is ETGVTQSPTHLIKTRGQQVTLRCSSQSGHNTVSWYQQALGQGPQFIFQYYREEENGRGNFPPRFSGLQFPNYSSELNVNALELDDSALYLCASSLGQKANVLTFGAGSRLTVL.

This chain uses TRBV28 with TRBJ1-5; maybe TRBD1 (5 bases). Germline V gives CDR1 MDHEN, CDR2 SYDVKM. V shed 1 base and J shed 6 bases, with 10 bases lying between them. There are 14 residues in the CDR3. CDR3 in amino acids: CASSLFGTGQPQHF. Written as DNA, the CDR3 is TGTGCCAGCAGTTTATTTGGGACCGGTCAGCCCCAGCATTTT.

The V call is TRBV5-4, the J call TRBJ1-2; unclear D gene. CDR1 SGHNT and CDR2 YYREEE come from the germline V gene (reference sequence). Trimming took 0 bases from V and 8 from J, leaving 11 bases between them. The CDR3 has 13 residues. The CDR3, as DNA: TGTGCCAGCAGCTTGGGTTGGCGAGGCGGCTACACCTTC. Its protein is CASSLGWRGGYTF.

On this clone itself: This sample includes further DNA sequences coding for the same CDR3. The chain combines TRBV4-1 with TRBJ2-5, with D uncertain. The CDR3 runs to 13 residues. V shed 1 base and J shed 5 bases, with 8 bases lying between them. The germline gives CDR1 MGHRA, CDR2 YSYEKL. The CDR3 bases are TGCGCCAGCAGCCAAGGGGTATTGGAGACCCAGTACTTC. This translates into CASSQGVLETQYF.

This clone was seen just once. The chain joins TRBV2 to TRBJ2-5; either TRBD1 or TRBD2 may supply D (5 bases each). In germline, CDR1 is SNHLY, CDR2 FYNNEI. The germline V and J ends were trimmed by 6 bases and 1 base, with 9 bases remaining between them. This CDR3 spans 13 amino acids. CDR3 nucleotide sequence: TGTGCCAGCAGGAGGGGCATCCAAGAGACCCAGTACTTC. This codes for CASRRGIQETQYF.

This chain uses TRBV19 with TRBJ1-2; 9 bases line up with TRBD1. This CDR3 has 15 residues. J was trimmed by 3 bases and V by 1 base; bases with no gene match: 3. CDR1 is LNHDA, CDR2 SQIVND, per germline (reference sequence). CDR3: CASSIGQGVHYGYTF. The DNA for the CDR3 is TGTGCCAGTAGTATAGGACAGGGGGTTCACTATGGCTACACCTTC.

The V and J genes are TRBV28 and TRBJ2-7, with TRBD2 identical over 9 bases. The V segment lost 2 bases and the J segment 3 bases; nucleotides outside the gene matches: 5. This CDR3 comprises 15 residues. Looked up from germline, CDR1 is MDHEN and CDR2 is SYDVKM. The CDR3 region is CASSLEASGNYEQYF. CDR3 coding DNA: TGTGCCAGCAGTTTAGAGGCTAGCGGGAACTACGAGCAGTACTTC.

J is TRBJ1-6 and V is TRBV2; TRBD1 matches at 8 bases. Trimming at V came to 6 bases and at J to 6 bases, leaving 7 bases not matched to a gene. Germline V gene sequence: CDR1 SNHLY, CDR2 FYNNEI. The CDR3 length is 15 residues. The CDR3 nucleotides read TGTGCCAGCAGGGCCGAGACAGGGGTTAATTCACCCCTCCACTTT. It is translated as CASRAETGVNSPLHF.

This chain links TRBV18 with TRBJ2-7; D is possibly TRBD2 (5 bases). The CDR3 extends over 12 amino acids. V lost 6 bases to trimming and J lost 6 bases, with 12 bases between them. CDR1 and CDR2 (germline): KGHSH, LQKENI. CDR3 residues: CASSGIGTEQYF. CDR3 nucleotides: TGTGCCAGCTCCGGGATAGGAACCGAGCAGTACTTC.

With respect to this clone: The sample holds other DNA sequences that translate to the same CDR3. The chain combines TRBV5-4 with TRBJ2-3; tentative D call: TRBD2 (6 bases). This CDR3 region has 15 residues. Germline assignment: CDR1 SGHNT and CDR2 YYREEE (reference sequence). V lost 0 bases and J 0 bases, leaving 8 bases between the germline ends. CDR3 DNA: TGTGCCAGCAGCTTGGGCGGGGCTAGCACAGATACGCAGTATTTT. This encodes CASSLGGASTDTQYF.

This clone was seen a single time. The rearrangement uses TRBV6-1 and TRBJ2-7, with 9 positions matching TRBD2. The V gene's germline CDR1 is MNHNS and CDR2 SASEGT. This CDR3 has 16 amino acids. Losses at the gene ends were 0 bases for V and 1 base for J; bases not matched to a gene: 4. CDR3 region: CASSEAGGGASYEQYF. The CDR3, as DNA: TGTGCCAGCAGTGAAGCGGGCGGGGGGGCGTCCTACGAGCAGTACTTC.

The chain couples TRBV15 to TRBJ1-2; D not resolved. This CDR3 has 14 amino acids. Germline lookup yields CDR1 LNHNV and CDR2 YYDKDF (reference sequence). The ends were cut back, 6 bases at V and 2 bases at J, with 13 bases in the middle. In DNA form, the CDR3 reads TGTGCCACCAGTCCCGGTGGCGGGAACTATGGCTACACCTTC. The encoded protein is CATSPGGGNYGYTF.

In its sample, this clone was seen a few times. The chain is built from TRBV30 and TRBJ1-1, with D perhaps TRBD1 (5 bases). CDR3 length: 12 amino acids. Trimming removed 5 bases at V and 0 bases at J, with 7 bases between. Germline V CDR1 and CDR2: GTSNPN, SVGIG (reference sequence). CDR3 nucleotide sequence: TGTGCCTGGGACAGCATGAACACTGAAGCTTTCTTT. Its translation is CAWDSMNTEAFF.

This clone appeared once. The V gene is TRBV11-2, the J gene TRBJ1-2; D is perhaps TRBD1 (6 bases). V dropped 0 bases and J dropped 14 bases, with 13 bases sitting between them. CDR1 and CDR2 (germline): SGHAT, FQNNGV. This CDR3 spans 12 amino acids. Here the CDR3 DNA reads TGTGCCAGCAGCTTAGACGTAGGGGGATGGACCTTC. Protein product: CASSLDVGGWTF.

This clone has only one observation. Other nucleotide sequences from this sample produce the same CDR3. The chain has TRBV9 and TRBJ1-2; D not certain. The CDR3 loop spans 14 amino acids. V was trimmed by 0 bases and J by 2 bases, leaving 8 bases between them. CDR1 SGDLS and CDR2 YYNGEE come from the germline V gene. Written as DNA, the CDR3 is TGTGCCAGCAGCGTAGGGACGGTGAACTATGGCTACACCTTC. Amino acids: CASSVGTVNYGYTF. Based on the CDR3 plus reference TRBV9 and TRBJ1-2, the full variable domain is DSGVTQTPKHLITATGQRVTLRCSPRSGDLSVYWYQQSLDQGLQFLIQYYNGEERAKGNILERFSAQQFPDLHSELNLSSLELGDSALYFCASSVGTVNYGYTFGSGTRLTVV.

The chain couples TRBV9 to TRBJ2-7; the D call may be TRBD1 or TRBD2 (5 bases each). Germline V lookup: CDR1 SGDLS, CDR2 YYNGEE. V lost 3 bases and J 2 bases, leaving 12 bases between the germline ends. This CDR3 spans 14 amino acids. The CDR3 region has the DNA TGTGCCAGCAGCGCCCCCGGGACCCCCTACGAGCAGTACTTC. Translated: CASSAPGTPYEQYF.

In its sample, this clone was seen once. V is TRBV7-9 and J is TRBJ2-1, with unresolved D. The CDR3 is 12 residues long. Germline assignment: CDR1 SEHNR and CDR2 FQNEAQ (reference sequence). Trimming left V 4 bases short and J 5 bases short, with 6 bases between. DNA of the CDR3: TGTGCCAGCAGCTCGCAGGACAATGAGCAGTTCTTC. The encoded protein is CASSSQDNEQFF.

In its sample, this clone was seen a few times. This specimen includes other DNA sequences encoding the same CDR3. The rearrangement links TRBV7-6 to TRBJ2-3, with TRBD2 matching 12 bases. CDR3 length: 16 residues. V was pared by 1 base and J by 1 base, with 0 bases of the junction left unmatched. Germline V CDR1 and CDR2: SGHVS, FNYEAQ. CDR3 loop: CASSLGLAGGTDTQYF. CDR3 sequence (DNA): TGTGCCAGCAGCTTAGGACTAGCGGGGGGCACAGATACGCAGTATTTT.

The chain employs TRBV6-5 and TRBJ2-7; D is unresolved. V lost 0 bases, J lost 2 bases, and 11 bases lay in between. CDR3 length: 15 amino acids. Germline V CDR1 and CDR2: MNHEY, SVGAGI. This CDR3 reads CASSYSKGNTYEQYF. CDR3 bases: TGTGCCAGCAGTTACTCGAAAGGGAACACCTACGAGCAGTACTTC.

A few counts support this clone. The sample contains more than one DNA sequence encoding this CDR3. The chain couples TRBV5-1 to TRBJ2-2; D gene ambiguous. The CDR3 contains 12 residues. Between the trimmed V and J ends, which lost 5 bases and 2 bases, there was a span of 4 bases. Germline CDR1 is SGHRS and CDR2 is YFSETQ. CDR3 DNA sequence: TGCGCCAGCAGTCTTAACACCGGGGAGCTGTTTTTT. Its protein product is CASSLNTGELFF.

This chain joins TRBV2 and TRBJ2-1, with 12 bases matching TRBD2. This CDR3 spans 20 amino acids. CDR1 is SNHLY and CDR2 is FYNNEI in the germline V gene. Trimming removed 5 bases from V and 2 bases from J; junction bases left unmatched: 16. Here the CDR3 DNA reads TGTGCCAGCAGTACAATGGGCAGGCTCCTAGCGGGAGGGCCCTACAATGAGCAGTTCTTC. It yields the protein CASSTMGRLLAGGPYNEQFF.

V usage is TRBV2 and J usage is TRBJ1-2; D may be TRBD1 (5 bases). CDR1 SNHLY and CDR2 FYNNEI come from the germline V gene. This CDR3 has 14 residues. V was trimmed by 4 bases and J by 6 bases, leaving 15 bases between them. The CDR3: CASSGARGTDGYTF. The CDR3 bases are TGTGCCAGCAGTGGGGCAAGGGGTACCGATGGCTACACCTTC.

V is TRBV30 and J is TRBJ2-7; 11 nucleotides match TRBD1. With 3 bases clipped from V and 6 bases from J, the junction kept 4 bases outside the gene matches. The length of the CDR3 is 13 residues. Germline assignment: CDR1 GTSNPN and CDR2 SVGIG (reference sequence). CDR3 DNA: TGTGCCTGGAGCCGGGACAGGGGGGTCGAGCAGTACTTC. It yields the protein CAWSRDRGVEQYF.

V usage is TRBV2 and J usage is TRBJ2-3, with TRBD1 matching over 9 bases. The CDR3 covers 15 residues. CDR1 is SNHLY, CDR2 FYNNEI, per germline. The junction had 6 bases not matched to a gene; V was cut back by 6 bases and J by 2 bases. CDR3 sequence (DNA): TGTGCCAGCAGGAGGACAGGGGACCTCACAGATACGCAGTATTTT. It encodes CASRRTGDLTDTQYF.

DNA of the CDR3: TGCAGCGTTCCTGATCCGAGGACGCGAAGGTCCGGAAACACCATATATTTT. Translating gives CSVPDPRTRRSGNTIYF. The rearrangement uses TRBV29-1 and TRBJ1-3; no definite D call. This CDR3 has 17 residues. The V gene's germline CDR1 is SQVTM and CDR2 ANQGSEA. V was clipped by 5 bases and J by 4 bases, with 24 bases between them.